The text below deals with one TCR beta chain. The sample comes from a study of blood T cell repertoires in COVID-19. The data were produced by immunoSEQ multiplex PCR, yet TCRdb's version contains in-frame clones alone and is incomplete. The table records about 66,000 clones, about 86% of them present only once. This CDR3 comprises 12 residues. With 7 bases removed from V and 6 bases from J, the gap between germline ends came to 12 bases. Germline V CDR1 and CDR2: LNHDA, SQIVND (reference sequence). Sequencing was carried out using peripheral blood. The sequence came from a man aged 45 to 65 with active COVID-19. This chain joins TRBV19 and TRBJ1-2; D gene ambiguous. The CDR3 here is CASTSRRDGYTF. The CDR3 DNA reads TGTGCCAGTACCTCCCGACGGGATGGCTACACCTTC.